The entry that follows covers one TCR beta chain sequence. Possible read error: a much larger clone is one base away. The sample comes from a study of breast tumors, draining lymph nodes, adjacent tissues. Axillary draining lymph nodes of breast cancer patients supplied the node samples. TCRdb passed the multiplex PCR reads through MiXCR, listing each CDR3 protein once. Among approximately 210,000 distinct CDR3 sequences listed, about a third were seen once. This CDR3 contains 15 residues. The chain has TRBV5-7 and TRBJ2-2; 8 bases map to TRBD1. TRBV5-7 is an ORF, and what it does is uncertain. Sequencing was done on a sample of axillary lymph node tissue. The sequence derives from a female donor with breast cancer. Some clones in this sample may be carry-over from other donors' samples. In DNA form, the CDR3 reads TGTGCCAGCAGCTTAGACAGGGGCAGCACCGGGGAGCTGTCTTTT. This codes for CASSLDRGSTGELSF.